These T cell receptor beta chains were read from a single sample in a study of T-cell reconstitution after alpha-beta-depleted transplantation in children. MiXCR was run by TCRdb on the PCR reads, yielding one entry per CDR3 protein. The sample yields about 300,000 distinct CDR3 sequences, roughly a tenth seen once. The source was PBMCs, collected before TCRalphabeta/CD19-depleted stem cell transplant. The receptors here all came from a boy in the first two years of life with acute myeloid leukemia, due to receive a stem cell transplant. The CDR3 runs from the conserved cysteine through the conserved F or W. Each record gives: V gene, clone size, CDR3 length, J gene, D gene, CDR3 protein, CDR3 DNA. The D gene is left open where the match is weak. A clone size is listed for some rows: how often the clone was seen (once, few, many), or a class if it is expanded.

TRBV15	.	15	TRBJ1-2	TRBD1	CATSALDRGGYGYTF	TGTGCCACCAGCGCTCTGGACAGGGGAGGCTATGGCTACACCTTC
TRBV5-1	many	15	TRBJ2-3	TRBD1	CASSVDRLYTDTQYF	TGCGCCAGCAGCGTGGACAGGTTATACACAGATACGCAGTATTTT
TRBV20-1	many	11	TRBJ2-7	.	CSITGLGEQYF	TGCAGTATTACAGGGCTGGGCGAGCAGTACTTC
TRBV20-1	many	13	TRBJ2-3	.	CSARETRTDTQYF	TGCAGTGCTAGAGAGACTAGGACAGATACGCAGTATTTT
TRBV20-1	few	14	TRBJ2-7	.	CSAGKTGSSYEQYF	TGCAGTGCGGGCAAGACAGGTAGCTCCTACGAGCAGTACTTC
TRBV12-3/TRBV12-4	many	10	TRBJ2-1	.	CASQGNEQFF	TGTGCCTCGCAGGGCAATGAGCAGTTCTTC
TRBV10-3	.	15	TRBJ2-7	TRBD1	CAISESPEGAVEQYF	TGTGCCATCAGTGAGTCCCCTGAGGGGGCCGTCGAGCAGTACTTC
TRBV12-3/TRBV12-4	many	15	TRBJ2-5	TRBD1	CASSLGQGRSETQYF	TGTGCCAGCAGCCTGGGACAGGGACGGTCAGAGACCCAGTACTTC
TRBV5-1	many	12	TRBJ2-1	.	CASSLAGTEQFF	TGCGCCAGCAGCTTGGCCGGGACAGAGCAGTTCTTC
TRBV12-3/TRBV12-4	many	12	TRBJ2-7	.	CASSLQSYEQYF	TGTGCCAGCAGTCTTCAGTCGTACGAGCAGTACTTC
TRBV10-3	many	15	TRBJ2-7	.	CAIREDRLDYYEQYF	TGTGCCATCAGGGAAGACAGGCTAGATTACTACGAGCAGTACTTC
TRBV4-1	.	14	TRBJ2-7	.	CASSQGTASYEQYF	TGCGCCAGCAGCCAAGGGACAGCCTCCTACGAGCAGTACTTC
TRBV5-1	few	12	TRBJ2-7	.	CASRNPGYEQYF	TGCGCCAGCAGAAACCCAGGCTACGAGCAGTACTTC
TRBV6-5	many	12	TRBJ2-1	.	CASRQPHNEQFF	TGTGCCAGCCGACAACCGCACAATGAGCAGTTCTTC
TRBV25-1	many	16	TRBJ2-3	.	CASSELAGAGTDTQYF	TGTGCCAGCAGTGAATTAGCAGGGGCAGGCACAGATACGCAGTATTTT
TRBV7-2	many	13	TRBJ1-2	TRBD1	CASSFLQGDGYTF	TGTGCCAGCAGCTTCCTACAGGGGGATGGCTACACCTTC
TRBV7-3	few	14	TRBJ2-7	TRBD2	CASSSLAGGLEQYF	TGTGCCAGCAGCTCCCTAGCGGGAGGGCTCGAGCAGTACTTC
TRBV28	.	14	TRBJ2-7	.	CASSLWFEAYEQYF	TGTGCCAGCAGTTTATGGTTTGAAGCCTACGAGCAGTACTTC
TRBV10-3	many	13	TRBJ1-1	.	CAISEGGNTEAFF	TGTGCCATCAGTGAGGGAGGGAACACTGAAGCTTTCTTT
TRBV28	many	12	TRBJ1-1	.	CASSDRPTEAFF	TGTGCCAGCTCAGACAGGCCCACTGAAGCTTTCTTT
TRBV18	many	15	TRBJ2-7	.	CASSPDGLASYEQYF	TGTGCCAGCTCCCCGGACGGGCTAGCGTCCTACGAGCAGTACTTC
TRBV4-3	few	15	TRBJ2-7	.	CASSQEWAEYYEQYF	TGCGCCAGCAGCCAAGAGTGGGCGGAATACTACGAGCAGTACTTC
TRBV7-9	many	15	TRBJ1-2	TRBD1	CASSLSGRGNYGYTF	TGTGCCAGCAGCTTAAGTGGCAGGGGGAACTATGGCTACACCTTC
TRBV5-1	many	16	TRBJ2-7	TRBD2	CASSLRLAGGGYEQYF	TGCGCCAGCAGCTTGCGACTAGCGGGAGGAGGCTACGAGCAGTACTTC
TRBV2	many	15	TRBJ2-2	TRBD2	CASSGLAGATGELFF	TGTGCCAGCAGTGGACTAGCGGGAGCGACCGGGGAGCTGTTTTTT
TRBV7-8	.	13	TRBJ2-7	TRBD1	CASSWTGVYEQYF	TGTGCCAGCAGCTGGACAGGGGTCTACGAGCAGTACTTC
TRBV6-5	many	16	TRBJ1-1	TRBD1	CASSYFKGQGNTEAFF	TGTGCCAGCAGTTACTTTAAGGGACAGGGGAACACTGAAGCTTTCTTT
TRBV12-3/TRBV12-4	many	13	TRBJ2-5	TRBD1	CASTSDRVRTQYF	TGTGCCAGCACCTCGGACAGGGTGAGGACCCAGTACTTC
TRBV7-8	many	14	TRBJ2-7	.	CASSSGTPSYEQYF	TGTGCCAGCAGTTCCGGGACACCTTCCTACGAGCAGTACTTC
TRBV19	many	14	TRBJ1-2	TRBD1	CASSWGQGDYGYTF	TGTGCCAGTAGTTGGGGACAGGGGGACTATGGCTACACCTTC
TRBV7-9	many	15	TRBJ1-2	.	CASSPWSTENYGYTF	TGTGCCAGCAGCCCGTGGTCCACGGAAAACTATGGCTACACCTTC
TRBV27	many	14	TRBJ1-2	.	CASKFHVAAYGYTF	TGTGCCAGCAAATTCCACGTGGCGGCTTATGGCTACACCTTC
TRBV4-1	many	14	TRBJ1-1	.	CASSQDRTVAEAFF	TGCGCCAGCAGCCAAGATAGGACAGTTGCTGAAGCTTTCTTT
TRBV5-1	once	15	TRBJ2-3	TRBD1	CASRYTGGVTDTQYF	TGCGCCAGCAGATATACAGGGGGCGTCACAGATACGCAGTATTTT
TRBV24-1	few	14	TRBJ2-7	.	CATPPPGHSYEQYF	TGTGCCACCCCACCTCCGGGACATTCCTACGAGCAGTACTTC
TRBV3-1	.	15	TRBJ2-5	TRBD2	CATTQDVAGAETQYF	TGTGCCACCACCCAAGATGTAGCGGGGGCGGAGACCCAGTACTTC
TRBV20-1	many	16	TRBJ2-1	.	CSASRAQGRSYNEQFF	TGCAGTGCTAGCCGAGCCCAGGGTCGCTCCTACAATGAGCAGTTCTTC
TRBV2	.	15	TRBJ2-7	.	CASNLGGGYSYEQYF	TGTGCCAGCAATCTAGGCGGGGGCTACTCCTACGAGCAGTACTTC
TRBV28	few	13	TRBJ2-7	TRBD1	CASSDFRGREQYF	TGTGCCAGCAGTGATTTCAGGGGGCGCGAGCAGTACTTC
TRBV7-6	.	12	TRBJ2-5	.	CASSYVRETQYF	TGTGCCAGCAGCTACGTACGAGAGACCCAGTACTTC
TRBV5-1	many	14	TRBJ2-7	.	CASSPATQAYEQYF	TGCGCCAGCAGCCCCGCGACCCAGGCCTACGAGCAGTACTTC
TRBV25-1	.	13	TRBJ2-7	.	CASRSGTAYEQYF	TGTGCCAGCAGATCCGGGACCGCCTACGAGCAGTACTTC
TRBV11-1	.	15	TRBJ2-7	.	CASSLLENSLSEQYF	TGTGCCAGCAGCTTACTCGAAAATAGCTTGAGCGAGCAGTACTTC
TRBV9	many	18	TRBJ2-7	.	CASSPRSGTGPAPYEQYF	TGTGCCAGCAGCCCTCGTAGTGGAACAGGGCCTGCGCCCTACGAGCAGTACTTC
TRBV5-1	many	13	TRBJ2-5	.	CASSLWGRETQYF	TGCGCCAGCAGCTTGTGGGGCCGAGAGACCCAGTACTTC
TRBV7-9	few	17	TRBJ2-6	.	CASSYAAGFTGANVLTF	TGTGCCAGCAGTTATGCCGCAGGGTTCACTGGGGCCAACGTCCTGACTTTC
TRBV5-1	many	13	TRBJ2-3	.	CASSLDSTDTQYF	TGTGCCAGCAGCTTAGACAGCACAGATACGCAGTATTTT
TRBV5-1	many	14	TRBJ1-2	TRBD1	CASSLGQGSYGYTF	TGCGCCAGCAGCTTGGGACAGGGGTCGTATGGCTACACCTTC
TRBV20-1	.	15	TRBJ2-7	TRBD1	CSARDGTGSPYEQYF	TGCAGTGCTAGAGATGGGACAGGGAGCCCCTACGAGCAGTACTTC
TRBV28	many	16	TRBJ2-3	TRBD2	CASSLGAGGQAHTQYF	TGTGCCAGCAGTTTAGGGGCGGGGGGGCAAGCCCATACGCAGTATTTT
TRBV28	many	11	TRBJ2-7	.	CASSLRSEQYF	TGTGCCAGCAGTTTACGGAGCGAGCAGTACTTC
TRBV7-2	few	17	TRBJ1-6	TRBD1	CASSLVSGTGGHSPLHF	TGTGCCAGCAGCTTAGTCTCCGGGACAGGGGGACATTCACCCCTCCACTTT
TRBV4-2	many	16	TRBJ2-3	.	CASSQEGHGGPVTQYF	TGTGCCAGCAGCCAAGAGGGTCACGGGGGCCCGGTGACGCAGTATTTT
TRBV3-1	few	15	TRBJ2-3	TRBD2	CASSQVTSGTDTQYF	TGTGCCAGCAGCCAAGTGACTAGCGGGACAGATACGCAGTATTTT
TRBV7-6	many	15	TRBJ2-5	TRBD2	CASSLRTRLKETQYF	TGTGCCAGCAGCTTAAGGACTAGACTAAAAGAGACCCAGTACTTC
TRBV6-5	.	15	TRBJ2-5	.	CASSYIGARQETQYF	TGTGCCAGCAGTTACATCGGTGCCAGGCAAGAGACCCAGTACTTC